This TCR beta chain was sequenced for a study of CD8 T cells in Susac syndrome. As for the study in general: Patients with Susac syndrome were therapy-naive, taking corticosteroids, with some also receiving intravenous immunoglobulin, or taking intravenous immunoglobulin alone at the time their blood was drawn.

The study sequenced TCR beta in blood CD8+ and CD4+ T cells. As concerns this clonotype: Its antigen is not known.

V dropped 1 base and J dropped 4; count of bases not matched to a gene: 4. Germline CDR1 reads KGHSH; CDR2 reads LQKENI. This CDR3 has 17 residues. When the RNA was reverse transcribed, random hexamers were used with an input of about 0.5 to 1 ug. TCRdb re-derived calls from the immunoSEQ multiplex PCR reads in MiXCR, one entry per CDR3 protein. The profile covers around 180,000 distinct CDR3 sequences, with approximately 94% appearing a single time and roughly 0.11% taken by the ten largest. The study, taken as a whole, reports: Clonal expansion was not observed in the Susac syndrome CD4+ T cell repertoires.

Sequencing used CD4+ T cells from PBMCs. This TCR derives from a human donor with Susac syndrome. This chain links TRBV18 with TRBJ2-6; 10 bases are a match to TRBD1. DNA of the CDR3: TGTGCCAGCTCACCACAGGGGACAGGGGTCGGGGCCAACGTCCTGACTTTC. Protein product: CASSPQGTGVGANVLTF.